The present entry profiles one T cell receptor beta chain with its context. Its antigen remains unidentified. The CDR3 is 18 residues long. The data originate from a study of T cell responses to AZD1222 COVID-19 vaccine. Study-level background: Doses given second, at about 4 or about 12 weeks, were pooled.

Assay used: immunoSEQ multiplex PCR; TCRdb lists only in-frame clones, some missing. The sample lists about 140,000 clones; 90% to 95% were seen once. Study-level findings and limits: Regions 160-218 and 743-854 held dominance among vaccine-associated CD4 TCRs, which spanned spike. Clonal diversity was possibly underestimated, and the donors were mostly white British, with more females.

Material: peripheral blood, obtained on day 0 of AZD1222 vaccination. The chain joins TRBV21-1 to TRBJ2-3; the table's D gene call, TRBD2, was not cross checked with the DNA. TRBV21-1 is a known pseudogene. The clonotype comes from an adult in good health. The CDR3, as DNA: TGTGCCAGCAGCTGGGGGACTAGCGGGAGTAAAGGCACAGATACGCAGTATTTT. Translated: CASSWGTSGSKGTDTQYF.